These 9 T cell receptor beta chains came from one sample sequenced in a study of cytomegalovirus exposure and HLA in healthy donors. The primer mix had 60 Vbeta and 13 Jbeta primers. Assay: immunoSEQ multiplex PCR; the TCRdb copy retains only in-frame clones and omits some. The table records about 120,000 clones, approximately 75% of them present only once. The sequencing sample was made of PBMCs. The receptors here all came from a woman aged 45-65 years in good health and CMV-seronegative.

This sequence joins TRBV10-3 and TRBJ2-6; D is possibly TRBD1 (5 bases). Per germline, CDR1 ENHRY and CDR2 SYGVKD. The CDR3 has 15 residues. With 2 bases removed from V and 4 bases from J, the gap between germline ends came to 9 bases. In DNA, the CDR3 is TGTGCCATCAGTGAGGCAGGGATGGGGGCCAACGTCCTGACTTTC. This translates into CAISEAGMGANVLTF.

This clone showed up just a few times. The chain uses TRBV4-2 and TRBJ2-5; TRBD1 matches at 8 bases. Near its end, the DNA agrees better with TRBJ2-7, so the J call may be wrong. The germline V gene has CDR1 LGHNA and CDR2 YNFKEQ. The CDR3 covers 16 residues. The CDR3 sequence: CASSQDIGQGPYEQYF. The DNA for the CDR3 is TGTGCCAGCAGCCAAGATATCGGACAGGGCCCCTACGAGCAGTACTTC.

V is TRBV7-9 and J is TRBJ2-3, with 9 bases matching TRBD2. The V segment lost 4 bases and the J segment 0 bases; nucleotides outside the gene matches: 5. The CDR3 runs 16 residues. The germline V gene encodes CDR1 SEHNR and CDR2 FQNEAQ (reference sequence). CDR3 protein: CASSSIAGESTDTQYF. DNA for the CDR3: TGTGCCAGCAGCTCTATAGCGGGAGAGAGCACAGATACGCAGTATTTT.

V is TRBV7-3 and J is TRBJ1-1; no reliable D call. V lost 3 bases to trimming and J lost 3 bases, with 8 bases between them. This CDR3 spans 13 amino acids. CDR1 is SGHTA, CDR2 FQGTGA, per germline. Written as DNA, the CDR3 is TGTGCCAGCAGCTTTGGGCCTTACACTGAAGCTTTCTTT. This translates into CASSFGPYTEAFF.

The chain employs TRBV4-3 and TRBJ1-3; D gene unclear. The CDR3 has 13 amino acids. Germline CDR1 is LGHNA and CDR2 is YSLEER. The germline V and J ends were trimmed by 2 bases and 0 bases, with 2 bases remaining between them. CDR3 region: CASSQLSGNTIYF. DNA of the CDR3: TGCGCCAGCAGCCAACTCTCTGGAAACACCATATATTTT.

This chain links TRBV7-9 with TRBJ1-2; 7 nucleotides match TRBD1. This CDR3 is 13 amino acids long. J gave up 6 bases and V 3 bases, and 4 bases lay outside the gene matches. In germline, CDR1 is SEHNR, CDR2 FQNEAQ (reference sequence). The CDR3 nucleotides read TGTGCCAGCAGCTTCCGGGACAGTAATGGCTACACCTTC. Protein product: CASSFRDSNGYTF.

This chain links TRBV11-2 with TRBJ1-1; TRBD1 matches at 7 bases. From germline, CDR1 is SGHAT and CDR2 FQNNGV. The CDR3 is made up of 15 amino acids. V gave up 5 bases and J gave up 11 bases; unmatched junction bases: 17. Written as DNA, the CDR3 is TGTGCCAGCAGCCTCCCGGGGACAGTGGGCCCCTTGGCTTTCTTT. Its translation is CASSLPGTVGPLAFF. Looking up the rest from reference TRBV11-2 and TRBJ1-1 gives the full variable domain: EAGVAQSPRYKIIEKRQSVAFWCNPISGHATLYWYQQILGQGPKLLIQFQNNGVVDDSQLPKDRFSAERLKGVDSTLKIQPAKLEDSAVYLCASSLPGTVGPLAFFGQGTRLTVV.

The genes are TRBV7-2 and TRBJ1-1, with D tentatively TRBD1 (6 bases). V was shortened by 2 bases and J by 0 bases, with 13 bases between the two germline ends. The CDR3 contains 16 residues. In germline, CDR1 is SGHTA, CDR2 FQGNSA. The CDR3 sequence: CASSLRQERVNTEAFF. The CDR3 bases are TGTGCCAGCAGCTTAAGACAGGAACGAGTGAACACTGAAGCTTTCTTT.

This chain uses TRBV10-3 with TRBJ2-3, with no clear D. This CDR3 region has 15 residues. Per germline, CDR1 ENHRY and CDR2 SYGVKD. The V gene lost 3 bases and the J gene lost 2 bases, with 12 bases spanning the gap. CDR3 region: CAISDSATDTDTQYF. The CDR3 nucleotides are TGTGCCATCAGTGACTCCGCTACAGACACAGATACGCAGTATTTT.